This T cell receptor beta chain stems from a study of blood T cell repertoires in COVID-19. Study context: Sites across the United States, Italy and Spain contributed samples from acute and convalescent COVID-19. T cells, B-cell-depleted T cells, or PBMCs provided the cDNA or gDNA that served as material.

Sequencing used immunoSEQ multiplex PCR; TCRdb keeps in-frame clones, though not all of them. The sample lists roughly 100,000 clones; approximately 76% were seen once. In germline, CDR1 is SNHLY, CDR2 FYNNEI. The germline V and J ends were trimmed by 9 bases and 0 bases, with 6 bases remaining between them. The CDR3 has 12 residues. The sequenced sample was peripheral blood. This sequence originates from a woman in her sixties or seventies with acute or convalescent COVID-19. V gene TRBV2 combines with J gene TRBJ1-3; D possibly corresponds to TRBD1 (5 bases). CDR3 DNA sequence: TGTGCCAGTGACAGCTCTGGAAACACCATATATTTT. It codes for CASDSSGNTIYF.